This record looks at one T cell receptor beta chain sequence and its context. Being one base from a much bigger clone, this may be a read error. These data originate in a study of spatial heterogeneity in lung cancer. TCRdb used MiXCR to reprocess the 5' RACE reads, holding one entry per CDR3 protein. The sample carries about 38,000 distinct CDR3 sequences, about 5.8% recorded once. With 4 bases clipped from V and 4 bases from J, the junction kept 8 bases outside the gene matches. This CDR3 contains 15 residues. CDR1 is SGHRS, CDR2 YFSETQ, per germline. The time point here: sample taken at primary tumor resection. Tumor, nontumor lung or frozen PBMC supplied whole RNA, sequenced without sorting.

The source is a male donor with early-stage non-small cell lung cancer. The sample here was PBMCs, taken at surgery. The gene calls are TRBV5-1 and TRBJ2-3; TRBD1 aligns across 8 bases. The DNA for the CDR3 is TGCGCCAGCAGCGTGCAGGGGGCTACTTCAGATACGCAGTATTTT. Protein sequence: CASSVQGATSDTQYF.